The clone carrying this T cell receptor (beta chain) was picked up many times. The antigen is undetermined. These data belong to a study of T cells in Graves' hyperthyroidism and ophthalmopathy. Study summary: Specimen type is peripheral blood, collected at initial diagnosis prior to any treatment. General study results and limits: Most thyroid clonotypes with frequency above 0.001 were detected in blood.

V was pared by 4 bases and J by 3 bases, with 3 bases of the junction left unmatched. Germline CDR1 SGHDN, CDR2 FVKESK. The CDR3 is made up of 13 amino acids. Authors of the study amplified TCR beta CDR3 regions from RNA transcripts. The HTBI primer set served for first-round RT-PCR of the TCR CDR3. TCRdb used MiXCR to reprocess the multiplex PCR reads, holding one entry per CDR3 protein. Among about 300,000 distinct CDR3 sequences listed, roughly 19% were seen once. V is TRBV14 and J is TRBJ2-7; 7 nucleotides match TRBD1. The sequenced sample consisted of blood. The TCR was taken from a man in his fifties with Graves' ophthalmopathy. This CDR3 reads CASSPNRGYEQYF. The CDR3 DNA reads as TGTGCCAGCAGCCCAAACAGGGGCTACGAGCAGTACTTC.